Below, 17 T cell receptor beta chains from the same sample are listed, as sequenced in a study of T cells in Graves' hyperthyroidism and ophthalmopathy. The CDR3 regions of TCR beta were amplified from RNA transcripts. HTBI primers were employed in a first-round RT-PCR of the TCR CDR3. From the multiplex PCR reads, TCRdb called clonotypes with MiXCR, one entry per CDR3 protein. Among some 490,000 distinct CDR3 sequences listed, around a fifth were seen once. The sample taken for sequencing was blood. The receptor source for this set is a woman between 65 and 79 years old with Graves' ophthalmopathy.

The chain carries TRBV20-1 and TRBJ2-7, with 14 bases lining up with TRBD2. The CDR3 consists of 14 residues. The germline CDR1 and CDR2 sequences are DFQATT and SNEGSKA (reference sequence). The V and J ends lost 0 bases and 6 bases, in that order; junction bases with no gene match: 1. For the CDR3, the DNA is TGCAGTGCTAGAGAAGGACTAGCGGGAGGCGAGCAGTACTTC. Protein: CSAREGLAGGEQYF.

The J gene is TRBJ1-6, the V gene TRBV27, with TRBD1 as a possible D gene (5 bases). The V end lost 8 bases, the J end lost 6 bases, and 17 bases lay between the germline ends. This CDR3 is 15 amino acids long. Germline loops: CDR1 MNHEY, CDR2 SMNVEV (reference sequence). The chain's CDR3 is CASDLGGTLNSPLHF. The CDR3 bases are TGTGCCAGCGACCTGGGGGGGACCCTTAATTCACCCCTCCACTTT.

V gene TRBV4-1 combines with J gene TRBJ2-3; D is unresolved. Germline V lookup: CDR1 MGHRA, CDR2 YSYEKL. The CDR3 is made up of 13 amino acids. V was shortened by 4 bases and J by 6 bases, with 11 bases between the two germline ends. CDR3 DNA: TGCGCCAGCAGCCTAGAAGCGCCGGATACGCAGTATTTT. Amino acids: CASSLEAPDTQYF.

This clonotype has at least ten counts. V is TRBV28 and J is TRBJ1-4, with 8 nucleotides matching TRBD1. This CDR3 contains 15 residues. The junction had 10 bases not matched to a gene; V was cut back by 6 bases and J by 7 bases. The germline V gene has CDR1 MDHEN and CDR2 SYDVKM. CDR3 sequence (DNA): TGTGCCAGCAGCACACAGGGGGTTAGGAGTGAAAAACTGTTTTTT. This translates into CASSTQGVRSEKLFF.

The V and J genes are TRBV7-2 and TRBJ1-2; D uncertain. Trimming pared 2 bases from V and 4 bases from J, leaving 8 bases between. Germline lookup yields CDR1 SGHTA and CDR2 FQGNSA. The CDR3 spans 13 residues. CDR3 nucleotides: TGTGCCAGCAGCTTACCGGCAATCTATGGCTACACCTTC. It codes for CASSLPAIYGYTF. Looking up the rest from reference TRBV7-2 and TRBJ1-2 gives the full variable domain: GAGVSQSPSNKVTEKGKDVELRCDPISGHTALYWYRQSLGQGLEFLIYFQGNSAPDKSGLPSDRFSAERTGGSVSTLTIQRTQQEDSAVYLCASSLPAIYGYTFGSGTRLTVV.

This clonotype was seen only a few times. The chain employs TRBV20-1 and TRBJ2-3, with a weak D call TRBD2 (6 bases). Germline V gene lookup returns CDR1 DFQATT and CDR2 SNEGSKA (reference sequence). The CDR3 runs to 13 residues. V was pared by 3 bases and J by 2 bases, with 9 bases between. The CDR3 coding sequence is TGCAGTGCTAGGTCGGGACTCACAGATACGCAGTATTTT. As protein: CSARSGLTDTQYF.

This chain uses TRBV9 with TRBJ2-7; D may be TRBD1 (7 bases). The CDR3 contains 15 residues. CDR1 is SGDLS, CDR2 YYNGEE, per germline. The V end lost 3 bases, the J end lost 1 base, and 14 bases lay between the germline ends. CDR3 DNA sequence: TGTGCCAGCAGCGAGGGGCCAGGGGGGTCCTACGAGCAGTACTTC. It encodes CASSEGPGGSYEQYF. The variable domain in full, completed from reference TRBV9 and TRBJ2-7, reads DSGVTQTPKHLITATGQRVTLRCSPRSGDLSVYWYQQSLDQGLQFLIQYYNGEERAKGNILERFSAQQFPDLHSELNLSSLELGDSALYFCASSEGPGGSYEQYFGPGTRLTVT.

The rearrangement joins TRBV7-9 to TRBJ1-2; D gene unclear. CDR1 SEHNR and CDR2 FQNEAQ come from the germline V gene (reference sequence). The CDR3 has 13 amino acids. V lost 4 bases, J lost 9 bases, and 15 bases lay in between. CDR3 sequence (DNA): TGTGCCAGCAGCTGGGGAGCGAGCCAGAGCTACACCTTC. Translation: CASSWGASQSYTF.

As to this clonotype: The junction shows a germline mismatch at one end, possibly a read error. J is TRBJ1-6 and V is TRBV7-9, with 9 bases identical to TRBD1. The CDR3 covers 14 residues. CDR1 is SEHNR, CDR2 FQNEAQ, per germline (reference sequence). CDR3 in amino acids: CGSSSGQGLAPLHF. The CDR3 DNA reads as TGTGGCAGCAGCTCAGGACAGGGGCTGGCACCCCTCCACTTT.

This clonotype occurred a few times. The V and J genes are TRBV12-3 or TRBV12-4 and TRBJ2-3; 10 positions match TRBD2. This CDR3 contains 17 residues. Trimming cost V 3 bases and J 2 bases; bases outside gene matches: 8. CDR3 residues: CASSFRLAGSITDTQYF. The CDR3 DNA follows: TGTGCCAGCAGTTTCCGACTAGCGGGTTCCATCACAGATACGCAGTATTTT.

This clonotype occurred a few times. The chain combines TRBV3-1 with TRBJ1-1; D might be TRBD1 (5 bases). This CDR3 region has 15 residues. The germline gives CDR1 LGHDT, CDR2 YNNKEL (reference sequence). V was pared by 1 base and J by 6 bases, with 15 bases between. Here the CDR3 DNA reads TGTGCCAGCAGCCAAGCCGGGGGGGTCGGGGCTGAAGCTTTCTTT. It yields the protein CASSQAGGVGAEAFF.

The CDR3 spells CATSVLSGRGDYNEQFF. CDR3 bases: TGTGCCACCAGTGTCCTCAGTGGCAGGGGGGACTACAATGAGCAGTTCTTC. This chain uses TRBV24-1 with TRBJ2-1; D perhaps matches TRBD1 (7 bases). The CDR3 runs to 17 residues. The V gene's germline CDR1 is KGHDR and CDR2 SFDVKD. The V end lost 5 bases, the J end lost 3 bases, and 19 bases lay between the germline ends.

This chain joins TRBV7-2 and TRBJ1-5; no clear D gene. The V end was cut by 1 base, the J end by 0 bases, with 7 bases between. Germline values: CDR1 SGHTA, CDR2 FQGNSA. There are 15 residues in the CDR3. This chain's CDR3 is CASSLEAYSNQPQHF. The CDR3 DNA sequence: TGTGCCAGCAGCTTAGAAGCGTATAGCAATCAGCCCCAGCATTTT.

The V gene is TRBV14, the J gene TRBJ2-7, with a tentative D call TRBD2 (6 bases). The CDR3 runs to 16 residues. V was trimmed by 4 bases and J by 3 bases, leaving 19 bases between them. Germline V CDR1 and CDR2: SGHDN, FVKESK. The CDR3 bases are TGTGCCAGCAGCCTGGGAAGCGGCCCGGGGGTCTACGAGCAGTACTTC. Translated, it gives CASSLGSGPGVYEQYF.

This clonotype has just a few counts. The V gene is TRBV12-3 or TRBV12-4, the J gene TRBJ2-5; no reliable D call. The CDR3 has 12 amino acids. V was clipped by 4 bases and J by 7 bases, with 10 bases between them. Here the CDR3 DNA reads TGTGCCAGCAGTTGGCCCGTAGGGACCCAGTACTTC. Translating gives CASSWPVGTQYF.

This clonotype turned up a few times. The genes are TRBV7-2 and TRBJ2-7; D possibly corresponds to TRBD2 (5 bases). V lost 2 bases and J lost 2, with 13 bases in between. The germline gives CDR1 SGHTA, CDR2 FQGNSA. The CDR3 runs to 15 residues. The CDR3 is CASSLKAAETYEQYF. The CDR3 coding sequence is TGTGCCAGCAGCTTAAAGGCAGCGGAGACCTACGAGCAGTACTTC.

The sample holds many counts of this clonotype. The chain joins TRBV7-2 to TRBJ2-1, with 9 nucleotides matching TRBD2. V dropped 1 base and J dropped 7; count of bases not matched to a gene: 5. The germline V gene encodes CDR1 SGHTA and CDR2 FQGNSA. The CDR3 contains 15 residues. The CDR3: CASSLVGGRVNEQFF. CDR3 nucleotides: TGTGCCAGCAGCTTAGTAGGCGGGAGGGTGAATGAGCAGTTCTTC.